This TCR beta chain was observed in a study of neoadjuvant anti-PD-1 for oral cavity cancer. Study-level information: Most patients had three to four biweekly doses of 3 mg/kg nivolumab before resection.

CDR1 is SNHLY and CDR2 is FYNNEI in the germline V gene. This CDR3 contains 14 residues. With 3 bases removed from V and 1 base from J, the gap between germline ends came to 10 bases. TCRdb's table, derived via immunoSEQ multiplex PCR, lists solely in-frame clones and lacks some. The repertoire holds around 60,000 clones, with roughly 80% as singletons. The sequencing used PBMCs, collected before nivolumab (anti-PD-1) treatment. This TCR came from a person aged 35-79 years with oral cavity squamous cell carcinoma. J is TRBJ2-7 and V is TRBV2, with D tentatively TRBD2 (5 bases). The CDR3 DNA is TGTGCCAGCAGTGACACTAGGTTTTCCTACGAGCAGTACTTC. This encodes CASSDTRFSYEQYF.